This T cell receptor (beta chain) was sequenced during a study of response to subunit inactivated influenza vaccine (dated by TCRdb to the late 2010s). Some background on the complete study: Deep quantitative T cell receptor repertoire profiling was used in the study to track responses to a trivalent subunit inactivated influenza vaccine. What the work shows at the level of the full study, not this receptor alone: The authors suggested that each seasonal influenza vaccination may recruit only a limited number of new T cells.

V lost 7 bases and J lost 4 bases, and the count of bases not matched to a germline gene is 7. Looking up the germline V gene yields CDR1 SQVTM and CDR2 ANQGSEA. There are 13 amino acids in the CDR3, from cysteine to phenylalanine inclusive. Of the read, only the CDR3 DNA is kept; its 39 bases are in frame from base 1. This clonotype occurred a few times. No cognate antigen has been identified for it. Base qualities are not at hand, and no much larger clone is one base apart. Libraries were prepared through RT-PCR. Sequencing used an Illumina HiSeq 2500. TCRdb took the public reads, trimmed them with fastp at Q25, ran MiXCR for clone calling and kept in-frame beta chains. Entries that share a CDR3 protein sequence are merged under the most common genes and DNA. This sample lists 650,000 to 800,000 distinct CDR3 sequences; about 15% were detected once. 6% to 7% of the sample is in the top ten clones.

This chain is built from TRBV29-1 and TRBJ2-7; 10 bases in the middle match TRBD2. The material sequenced was PBMCs from blood, taken around 14 days before vaccination. The TCR comes from a man aged 50 to 59 who received an inactivated influenza vaccine. Donor details come from another sample of the same person, matched by shared clones. CDR3 protein: CSALSGGWYEQYF. The DNA sequence follows: TGCAGCGCCCTTAGCGGGGGGTGGTACGAGCAGTACTTC.